This T cell receptor (beta chain) was recorded in a study of blood T cell repertoires in COVID-19. Study-wide context: Researchers got acute and convalescent COVID-19 samples from the United States, Italy and Spain.

Trimming took 4 bases from V and 9 from J; bases not matched to a gene: 11. Germline CDR1 ENHRY, CDR2 SYGVKD. This CDR3 contains 16 residues. Only in-frame clones appear in the TCRdb table, and some are missing; sequencing was by immunoSEQ multiplex PCR. The data hold 150,000 to 200,000 clones, with approximately 86% observed a single time. The receptor was isolated from a man between 18 and 29 years old with acute or convalescent COVID-19. Sequencing used peripheral blood. The chain joins TRBV10-3 to TRBJ2-1; 11 nucleotides align to TRBD2. The CDR3 spells CAISGLAGGLGSEQFF. CDR3 in DNA: TGTGCCATCAGTGGGTTAGCGGGGGGGCTAGGGAGTGAGCAGTTCTTC.